These T cell receptor beta chains were read from a single sample in a study of blood T cells in healthy people across ages. TCRdb processed the 5' RACE reads anew with MiXCR; each CDR3 protein has one entry. Of about 700,000 distinct CDR3 sequences listed, approximately 30% were seen once; the top ten hold just over 15%. The sample consisted of blood. These receptors all come from a woman over 75 in good health. Each CDR3 is given with its conserved first and last residue. D genes are given only for firm matches. Rows give clone size only sometimes, using once, few, many, or a class for an expanded clone.

>TRBV12-3/TRBV12-4|TRBJ2-1|.|.
CASSSTIGNEQFF
TGTGCCAGCAGTTCCACGATCGGGAATGAGCAGTTCTTC
>TRBV5-1|TRBJ1-1|.|once
CASSPDPTGRSKAEAFF
TGCGCCAGCAGCCCCGATCCTACGGGGAGGTCTAAGGCTGAAGCTTTCTTT
>TRBV28|TRBJ1-1|TRBD1|.
CASSFGPGQGSNTKAFF
TGTGCCAGCAGTTTTGGGCCGGGACAGGGATCTAACACTAAAGCTTTCTTT
>TRBV5-1|TRBJ2-3|TRBD2|.
CASRAPSGSHVDTQYF
TGCGCCAGCAGAGCTCCCAGCGGGAGTCATGTAGATACGCAGTATTTT
>TRBV5-1|TRBJ1-1|TRBD1|many
CASSFQGARGTEAFF
TGCGCCAGCAGCTTTCAGGGGGCTAGGGGCACTGAAGCTTTCTTT
>TRBV7-2|TRBJ2-3|TRBD1|many
CASSSGTGREDTQYF
TGTGCCAGCAGCTCCGGGACAGGCAGAGAGGATACGCAGTATTTT
>TRBV7-9|TRBJ2-2|.|few
CASPRGSNTGELFF
TGTGCCAGCCCCCGGGGCTCGAACACCGGGGAGCTGTTTTTT
>TRBV9|TRBJ2-3|.|many
CASSVSWMDTQYF
TGTGCCAGCAGCGTTAGCTGGATGGATACGCAGTATTTT
>TRBV28|TRBJ2-5|TRBD2|once
CASSLSAGGTLETQYF
TGTGCCAGCAGTTTATCAGCGGGAGGAACATTGGAGACCCAGTACTTC
>TRBV2|TRBJ1-1|TRBD1|once
CASTEDTGGGEAFF
TGTGCCAGCACCGAGGATACAGGGGGAGGTGAAGCTTTCTTT
>TRBV5-1|TRBJ2-3|TRBD1|once
CASSKQTGGGTDTQYF
TGCGCCAGCAGCAAACAGACAGGGGGTGGCACAGATACGCAGTATTTT
>TRBV6-2/TRBV6-3|TRBJ1-1|TRBD1|.
CASTMAGGRTGAFF
TGTGCCAGCACCATGGCAGGGGGCAGGACTGGAGCTTTCTTT
>TRBV5-1|TRBJ2-2|TRBD1|many
CASSLEGAGFTGELFF
TGCGCCAGCAGCTTGGAGGGGGCCGGGTTCACCGGGGAGCTGTTTTTT
>TRBV5-4|TRBJ2-5|.|many
CASSLDPMETQYF
TGTGCCAGCAGCTTGGATCCCATGGAGACCCAGTACTTC
>TRBV9|TRBJ2-7|.|many
CASAPGNSYEQYF
TGTGCCAGCGCGCCCGGGAACTCCTACGAGCAGTACTTC
>TRBV2|TRBJ2-7|TRBD1|many
CASRPRGQLYEQYF
TGTGCCAGCCGACCTAGGGGACAGCTATACGAGCAGTACTTC
>TRBV5-5|TRBJ2-7|.|many
CASSLVGDGMREQYF
TGTGCCAGCAGCTTGGTGGGAGACGGCATGCGGGAGCAGTACTTC
>TRBV6-5|TRBJ2-7|.|many
CASRPGTPGEQYF
TGTGCCAGCAGACCCGGGACCCCAGGAGAGCAGTACTTC
>TRBV3-1|TRBJ2-5|.|.
CASSQRDHPGEQYF
TGTGCCAGCAGCCAACGGGACCACCCCGGAGAGCAGTACTTC
>TRBV20-1|TRBJ1-2|.|many
CSARDFQGRGYTF
TGCAGTGCTAGAGATTTCCAAGGGAGAGGCTACACCTTC
>TRBV19|TRBJ1-5|.|many
CASSIQGRNQPQHF
TGTGCCAGTAGTATACAGGGCCGCAATCAGCCCCAGCATTTT
>TRBV3-1|TRBJ2-6|TRBD2|few
CASSLPRGGSGANVLTF
TGTGCCAGCAGCCTGCCGCGGGGGGGCTCTGGGGCCAACGTCCTGACTTTC
>TRBV5-1|TRBJ1-2|.|many
CASSVRDAWGYTF
TGCGCCAGCAGCGTCAGGGACGCGTGGGGCTACACCTTC
>TRBV6-5|TRBJ2-7|TRBD2|.
CASSYSGRANEQYF
TGTGCCAGCAGTTACTCCGGGAGGGCCAACGAGCAGTACTTC
>TRBV5-6|TRBJ2-7|.|few
CASSLTGSPYEQYF
TGTGCCAGCAGCCTTACAGGGAGTCCCTACGAGCAGTACTTC
>TRBV12-3/TRBV12-4|TRBJ2-2|.|few
CASRRPGTPIGELFF
TGTGCCAGCAGACGCCCCGGGACCCCTATTGGGGAGCTGTTTTTT
>TRBV4-2|TRBJ2-7|.|.
CASSQAQKGSYEQYF
TGTGCCAGCAGCCAAGCGCAAAAAGGGTCTTACGAGCAGTACTTC
>TRBV14|TRBJ2-6|TRBD2|many
CASSPGSGGVGANVLTF
TGTGCCAGCAGCCCCGGTAGCGGGGGTGTGGGGGCCAACGTCCTGACTTTC
>TRBV28|TRBJ2-4|.|.
CASSLRGGLNIQYF
TGTGCCAGCAGTTTACGTGGGGGGTTGAACATTCAGTACTTC
>TRBV10-3|TRBJ2-6|.|.
CAISDGFGANVLTF
TGTGCCATCAGTGATGGCTTTGGGGCCAACGTCCTGACTTTC
>TRBV20-1|TRBJ1-2|TRBD1|many
CSAEIRGLGYGYTF
TGCAGTGCCGAGATAAGGGGGCTAGGATATGGCTACACCTTC
>TRBV11-1|TRBJ2-1|TRBD1|few
CASSSRDRGTDEQFF
TGTGCCAGCAGCTCCCGGGACAGGGGGACCGATGAGCAGTTCTTC
>TRBV12-3/TRBV12-4|TRBJ1-6|.|many
CASTAILYNSPLHF
TGTGCCAGCACCGCCATCCTCTATAATTCACCCCTCCACTTT
>TRBV7-2|TRBJ1-2|TRBD1|.
CASSSGTANMLTF
TGTGCCAGCAGCTCCGGGACAGCTAATATGCTCACCTTC
>TRBV20-1|TRBJ2-4|.|many
CSGLTSLAKNIQYF
TGCAGTGGACTAACATCCCTAGCCAAAAACATTCAGTACTTC
>TRBV7-2|TRBJ1-2|.|.
CASSLGSYDYGYTF
TGTGCCAGCAGCTTAGGGTCGTACGACTATGGCTACACCTTC
>TRBV20-1|TRBJ2-1|TRBD1|many
CSARGKGAHNEQFF
TGCAGTGCTAGAGGGAAGGGGGCGCACAATGAGCAGTTCTTC
>TRBV15|TRBJ2-5|.|many
CATSRDMAGVWETQYF
TGTGCCACCAGCAGAGATATGGCAGGGGTTTGGGAGACCCAGTACTTC
>TRBV9|TRBJ2-2|.|.
CASSGHYLLAERNTGELCF
TGTGCCAGCAGTGGGCACTACCTCCTAGCAGAGCGCAACACCGGGGAGCTGTGTTTT
>TRBV12-3/TRBV12-4|TRBJ2-7|.|.
CASSLETSSYNEQYF
TGTGCCAGCAGTTTAGAAACTAGCTCCTACAATGAGCAGTACTTC
>TRBV29-1|TRBJ2-3|.|.
CSALAPDTQYF
TGCAGCGCACTAGCTCCAGATACGCAGTATTTT
>TRBV7-2|TRBJ2-5|.|.
CASSLDEGVNEQYF
TGTGCCAGCAGCTTAGACGAGGGCGTAAATGAGCAGTACTTC
>TRBV6-1|TRBJ2-3|TRBD2|.
CASSTPLSSGTSGGTDTQYF
TGTGCCAGCAGCACCCCTCTCTCTTCCGGGACTAGCGGTGGCACAGATACGCAGTATTTT
>TRBV7-2|TRBJ2-4|TRBD2|once
CASSLWGGNIQYF
TGTGCCAGCAGCTTATGGGGGGGAAACATTCAGTACTTC
>TRBV7-8|TRBJ1-5|.|.
CASSFFRSCNQPQHF
TGTGCCAGCAGCTTCTTCCGCTCGTGCAATCAGCCCCAGCATTTT
>TRBV9|TRBJ2-2|.|few
CASSVQRGGLAGELFF
TGTGCCAGCAGCGTACAGAGGGGGGGGCTGGCCGGGGAGCTGTTTTTT
>TRBV20-1|TRBJ2-7|.|many
CSAQGGPSYEQYF
TGCAGTGCGCAGGGGGGGCCCTCCTACGAGCAGTACTTC
>TRBV20-1|TRBJ2-1|.|.
CSASILADEQFF
TGCAGTGCTAGCATACTAGCCGATGAGCAGTTCTTC
>TRBV7-3|TRBJ1-6|.|many
CASSLRATSPLHF
TGTGCCAGCAGCTTAAGAGCGACTTCACCCCTCCACTTT
>TRBV7-6|TRBJ1-2|.|many
CASSLENRRTYLNYGYTF
TGTGCCAGCAGCTTAGAGAACAGGCGAACTTATTTAAACTATGGCTACACCTTC
>TRBV5-5|TRBJ2-7|.|.
CAIGTTDYEQYF
TGTGCCATCGGGACAACTGACTACGAGCAGTACTTC
>TRBV4-3|TRBJ2-1|.|many
CASSQDRVRVTHNEQFF
TGCGCCAGCAGCCAAGATAGAGTCAGGGTCACTCACAATGAGCAGTTCTTC
>TRBV7-7|TRBJ2-2|TRBD2|.
CASTRLAGTTGELFF
TGTGCTAGCACCCGCCTAGCGGGAACCACCGGGGAGCTGTTTTTT
>TRBV7-6|TRBJ2-3|TRBD2|many
CASSNPASGGGTDTQYF
TGTGCCAGCAGCAACCCAGCTAGCGGGGGGGGCACAGATACGCAGTATTTT
>TRBV20-1|TRBJ2-1|TRBD2|.
CSARLAGDRNEQFF
TGCAGTGCTAGACTAGCGGGAGATCGGAACGAGCAGTTCTTC
>TRBV10-3|TRBJ2-5|TRBD1|.
CAISDGTGTRETQYF
TGTGCCATCAGTGATGGGACAGGGACGAGGGAGACCCAGTACTTC